The rows below give T cell receptor beta chains drawn from one sample of a study of OX40 agonist ivuxolimab in advanced cancers. Sequenced by immunoSEQ multiplex PCR; TCRdb stores in-frame clones only, minus some. The profile covers roughly 82,000 clones, with around 90% appearing a single time and 10% taken by the ten largest. Sequenced here: CD4+ or CD8+ T cells sorted from blood, sampled in a trial of the OX40 agonist ivuxolimab. The receptors were gathered from an adult with an advanced solid tumor such as melanoma, head and neck, liver or kidney cancer. Each CDR3 is given with its conserved first and last residue. The order of the fields is clone size, V gene, D gene, J gene, CDR3 DNA, CDR3 protein. A D gene is named only where the DNA matches it firmly. Size tells how often a clone was seen (once, few, many) or the class of an expanded clone, and some rows leave it out.

clone_size: -
v_call: TRBV6-5
d_call: -
j_call: TRBJ2-7
cdr3_nt: TGTGCCAGCAGTTACTCGAGTTTTCTCTACGAGCAGTACTTC
cdr3_aa: CASSYSSFLYEQYF

clone_size: -
v_call: TRBV7-9
d_call: TRBD1
j_call: TRBJ2-7
cdr3_nt: TGTGCCAGCAACTTAGTACGTGGTCAGGGGGTCTACGAGCAGTACTTC
cdr3_aa: CASNLVRGQGVYEQYF

clone_size: -
v_call: TRBV6-5
d_call: -
j_call: TRBJ1-1
cdr3_nt: TGTGCCAGCAGACCCTCGACGAACACTGAAGCTTTCTTT
cdr3_aa: CASRPSTNTEAFF

clone_size: -
v_call: TRBV16
d_call: -
j_call: TRBJ2-7
cdr3_nt: TGTGCCAGCAGCCAATACATCGGGAGCTACGAGCAGTACTTC
cdr3_aa: CASSQYIGSYEQYF

clone_size: -
v_call: TRBV5-1
d_call: TRBD2
j_call: TRBJ2-5
cdr3_nt: TGCGCCAGCAGCATACGGACTAGCGGGGAAGAGACCCAGTACTTC
cdr3_aa: CASSIRTSGEETQYF

clone_size: -
v_call: TRBV27
d_call: TRBD2
j_call: TRBJ2-5
cdr3_nt: TGTGCCAGCAGTTTAGGGGTTAGCGGGGGGCCACGTGAGACCCAGTACTTC
cdr3_aa: CASSLGVSGGPRETQYF

clone_size: -
v_call: TRBV7-2
d_call: -
j_call: TRBJ2-7
cdr3_nt: TGTGCCAGCAGCTTAAGTACGGGGGCCTACGAGCAGTACTTC
cdr3_aa: CASSLSTGAYEQYF

clone_size: -
v_call: TRBV6-5
d_call: -
j_call: TRBJ2-2
cdr3_nt: TGTGCCAGCAGCTTAGAAGAGACCGGGGAGCTGTTTTTT
cdr3_aa: CASSLEETGELFF

clone_size: -
v_call: TRBV6-4
d_call: TRBD1
j_call: TRBJ2-5
cdr3_nt: TGTGCCAGCAGCCGCCGGGACAGAGAGACCCAGTACTTC
cdr3_aa: CASSRRDRETQYF

clone_size: -
v_call: TRBV19
d_call: -
j_call: TRBJ2-7
cdr3_nt: TGTGCCAGTAGTATATACGGAGAAGGGGCCTACGAGCAGTACTTC
cdr3_aa: CASSIYGEGAYEQYF

clone_size: -
v_call: TRBV7-8
d_call: TRBD1
j_call: TRBJ1-1
cdr3_nt: TGTGCCAGCAGCCCGGGACAGTCTAGCTTT
cdr3_aa: CASSPGQSSF

clone_size: -
v_call: TRBV28
d_call: -
j_call: TRBJ1-1
cdr3_nt: TGTGCCAGCAGTCCCGAGGACTACACTGAAGCTTTCTTT
cdr3_aa: CASSPEDYTEAFF

clone_size: -
v_call: TRBV5-1
d_call: TRBD2
j_call: TRBJ2-5
cdr3_nt: TGCGCCAGCAGCGCCCTCGCCGCGGGGGGGCAAGAGACCCAGTACTTC
cdr3_aa: CASSALAAGGQETQYF

clone_size: once
v_call: TRBV9
d_call: -
j_call: TRBJ2-7
cdr3_nt: TGTGCCAGCAGCGTAAGAGGGGAAGGCGAGCAGTACTTC
cdr3_aa: CASSVRGEGEQYF

clone_size: -
v_call: TRBV11-2
d_call: -
j_call: TRBJ2-1
cdr3_nt: TGTGCCAGCAGCTTAGAGGCCTACAATGAGCAGTTCTTC
cdr3_aa: CASSLEAYNEQFF

clone_size: -
v_call: TRBV2
d_call: -
j_call: TRBJ1-1
cdr3_nt: TGTGCCAGCACGGACAGCCTGAACACTGAAGCTTTCTTT
cdr3_aa: CASTDSLNTEAFF

clone_size: few
v_call: TRBV10-1
d_call: TRBD1
j_call: TRBJ1-1
cdr3_nt: TGCGCCAGCAGGACCACAACTGGACAGGGGAACACTGAAGCTTTCTTT
cdr3_aa: CASRTTTGQGNTEAFF

clone_size: -
v_call: TRBV27
d_call: -
j_call: TRBJ2-1
cdr3_nt: TGTGCCAGCAGCCGACAGATCTCCTACAATGAGCAGTTCTTC
cdr3_aa: CASSRQISYNEQFF

clone_size: -
v_call: TRBV19
d_call: -
j_call: TRBJ2-7
cdr3_nt: TGTGCCAGTAGTCCCCGGGTAGCCACCTACGAGCAGTACTTC
cdr3_aa: CASSPRVATYEQYF

clone_size: -
v_call: TRBV5-1
d_call: -
j_call: TRBJ1-3
cdr3_nt: TGCGCCAGCAGCACCGGACCTGGAAACACCATATATTTT
cdr3_aa: CASSTGPGNTIYF

clone_size: -
v_call: TRBV5-1
d_call: TRBD1
j_call: TRBJ1-4
cdr3_nt: TGCGCCAGCAGGGAAACGACAGGGGGCGGTGAAAAACTGTTTTTT
cdr3_aa: CASRETTGGGEKLFF

clone_size: -
v_call: TRBV18
d_call: -
j_call: TRBJ2-2
cdr3_nt: TGTGCCAGCTCACCAATGTCGGGGGCTGCGGGGGAGCTGTTTTTT
cdr3_aa: CASSPMSGAAGELFF

clone_size: -
v_call: TRBV19
d_call: -
j_call: TRBJ2-5
cdr3_nt: TGTGCCAGTAGTATCCCCGGGGGCTTGGAGACCCAGTACTTC
cdr3_aa: CASSIPGGLETQYF

clone_size: -
v_call: TRBV5-1
d_call: -
j_call: TRBJ2-1
cdr3_nt: TGCGCCAGCAGCCTATACAGGGATGACAATGAGCAGTTCTTC
cdr3_aa: CASSLYRDDNEQFF

clone_size: -
v_call: TRBV15
d_call: -
j_call: TRBJ1-2
cdr3_nt: TGTGCCACCAGCAGAGGCGGAAGGGATGGCTACACCTTC
cdr3_aa: CATSRGGRDGYTF

clone_size: -
v_call: TRBV6-1
d_call: TRBD1
j_call: TRBJ1-1
cdr3_nt: TGTGCCAGCAGCATCGACAGGGTAAGCACTGAAGCTTTCTTT
cdr3_aa: CASSIDRVSTEAFF

clone_size: -
v_call: TRBV6-5
d_call: -
j_call: TRBJ2-3
cdr3_nt: TGTGCCAGCAGTTACTCGTTCGGTACGCAGTATTTT
cdr3_aa: CASSYSFGTQYF

clone_size: -
v_call: TRBV28
d_call: TRBD2
j_call: TRBJ2-1
cdr3_nt: TGTGCCAGCAGCTCACAGCGGGGGGGCCTGGATGAGCAGTTCTTC
cdr3_aa: CASSSQRGGLDEQFF

clone_size: -
v_call: TRBV7-2
d_call: -
j_call: TRBJ2-3
cdr3_nt: TGTGCCAGCAGCTTTAGCACAGATACGCAGTATTTT
cdr3_aa: CASSFSTDTQYF

clone_size: once
v_call: TRBV4-2
d_call: -
j_call: TRBJ2-3
cdr3_nt: TGTGCCAGCAGCCAAGATTCAGTAAGGGCAGATACGCAGTATTTT
cdr3_aa: CASSQDSVRADTQYF

clone_size: once
v_call: TRBV15
d_call: -
j_call: TRBJ2-7
cdr3_nt: TGTGCCACCAGCAGAGATGGTTGGGGCGAGCAGTACTTC
cdr3_aa: CATSRDGWGEQYF

clone_size: -
v_call: TRBV5-6
d_call: -
j_call: TRBJ2-7
cdr3_nt: TGTGCCAGCAGCTTGGGCTCCAGGAGCTCCTACGAGCAGTACTTC
cdr3_aa: CASSLGSRSSYEQYF

clone_size: -
v_call: TRBV5-6
d_call: -
j_call: TRBJ1-2
cdr3_nt: TGTGCCAGCAGTGCTACAGGCCTTTACTATGGCTACACCTTC
cdr3_aa: CASSATGLYYGYTF